The T cell receptor (beta chain) under discussion was sequenced for a study of blood T cell repertoires in COVID-19. Across the whole study: PBMCs, B-cell-depleted T cells, or T cells provided the cDNA or gDNA that made up the material.

Donors were grouped by their self-reported clinical history. Two consecutive negative NP/OP PCR tests, clearance, or resolved symptoms defined Cohort 3 recovery. The repertoire was sequenced with immunoSEQ multiplex PCR; TCRdb's copy has only in-frame clones and lacks some. In the table there are 180,000 or so clones, more than 65% of which are singletons. The germline CDR1 and CDR2 sequences are LNHDA and SQIVND (reference sequence). This CDR3 contains 12 residues. Trimming removed 7 bases from V and 3 bases from J, with 9 bases in between. The receptor's source is a man aged 50-59 years who had recovered from COVID-19. Source material: PBMCs or T cells enriched from blood (not recorded which). The rearrangement uses TRBV19 and TRBJ1-1; D perhaps matches TRBD1 (5 bases). The CDR3 spells CASTGPYTEAFF. The CDR3 DNA reads TGTGCCAGTACAGGGCCGTACACTGAAGCTTTCTTT.